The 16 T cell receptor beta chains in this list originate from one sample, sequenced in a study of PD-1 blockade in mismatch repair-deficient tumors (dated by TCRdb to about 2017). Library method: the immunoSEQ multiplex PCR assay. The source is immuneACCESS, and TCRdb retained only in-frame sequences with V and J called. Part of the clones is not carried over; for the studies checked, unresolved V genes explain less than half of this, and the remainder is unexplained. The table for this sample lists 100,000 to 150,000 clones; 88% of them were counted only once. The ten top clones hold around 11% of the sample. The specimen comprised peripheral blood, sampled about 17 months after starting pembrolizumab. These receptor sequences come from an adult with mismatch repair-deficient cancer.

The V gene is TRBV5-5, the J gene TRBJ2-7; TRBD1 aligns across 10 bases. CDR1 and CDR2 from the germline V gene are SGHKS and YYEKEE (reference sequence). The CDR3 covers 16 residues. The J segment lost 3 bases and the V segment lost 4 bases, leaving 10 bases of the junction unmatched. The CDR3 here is CASSLDDRDRGYEQYF. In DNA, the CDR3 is TGTGCCAGCAGCCTGGACGACCGGGACAGGGGCTACGAGCAGTACTTC.

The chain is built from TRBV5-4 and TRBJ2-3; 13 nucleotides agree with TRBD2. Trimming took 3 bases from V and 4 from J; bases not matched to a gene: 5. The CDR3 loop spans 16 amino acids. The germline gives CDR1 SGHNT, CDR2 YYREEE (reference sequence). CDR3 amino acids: CASSSRTSGSADTQYF. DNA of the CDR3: TGTGCCAGCAGCTCTAGGACTAGCGGGAGTGCAGATACGCAGTATTTT.

CDR3: CASSLPLAGTRETQYF. For the CDR3, the DNA is TGTGCCAGCAGCTTGCCTCTAGCGGGGACGAGGGAGACCCAGTACTTC. This chain uses TRBV5-4 with TRBJ2-5, with 9 bases matching TRBD2. The germline V gene has CDR1 SGHNT and CDR2 YYREEE (reference sequence). CDR3 length equals 16 residues. The J segment lost 5 bases and the V segment lost 1 base, leaving 9 bases of the junction unmatched. Full variable domain (rest looked up from reference TRBV5-4 and TRBJ2-5): ETGVTQSPTHLIKTRGQQVTLRCSSQSGHNTVSWYQQALGQGPQFIFQYYREEENGRGNFPPRFSGLQFPNYSSELNVNALELDDSALYLCASSLPLAGTRETQYFGPGTRLLVL.

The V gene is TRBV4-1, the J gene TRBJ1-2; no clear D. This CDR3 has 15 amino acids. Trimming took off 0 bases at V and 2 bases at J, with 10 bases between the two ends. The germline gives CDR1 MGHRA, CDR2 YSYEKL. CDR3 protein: CASSQDRAENYGYTF. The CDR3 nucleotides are TGCGCCAGCAGCCAAGATCGCGCAGAAAACTATGGCTACACCTTC.

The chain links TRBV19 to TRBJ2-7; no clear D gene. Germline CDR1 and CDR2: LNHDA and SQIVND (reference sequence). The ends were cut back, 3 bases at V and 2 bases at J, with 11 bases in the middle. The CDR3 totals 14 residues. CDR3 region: CASSIRSGTYEQYF. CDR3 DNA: TGTGCCAGTAGTATCCGCAGTGGAACCTACGAGCAGTACTTC.

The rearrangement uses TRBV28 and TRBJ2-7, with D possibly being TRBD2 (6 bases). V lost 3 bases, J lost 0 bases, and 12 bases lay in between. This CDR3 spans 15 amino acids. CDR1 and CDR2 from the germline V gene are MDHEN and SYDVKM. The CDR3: CASSLWGRNSYEQYF. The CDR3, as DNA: TGTGCCAGCAGTTTGTGGGGGAGGAACTCCTACGAGCAGTACTTC.

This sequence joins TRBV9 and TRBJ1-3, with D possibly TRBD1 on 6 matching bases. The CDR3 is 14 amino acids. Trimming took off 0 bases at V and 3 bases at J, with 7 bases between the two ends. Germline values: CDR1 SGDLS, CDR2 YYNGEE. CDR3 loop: CASSVDRDGNTIYF. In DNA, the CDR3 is TGTGCCAGCAGCGTAGACAGGGATGGAAACACCATATATTTT.

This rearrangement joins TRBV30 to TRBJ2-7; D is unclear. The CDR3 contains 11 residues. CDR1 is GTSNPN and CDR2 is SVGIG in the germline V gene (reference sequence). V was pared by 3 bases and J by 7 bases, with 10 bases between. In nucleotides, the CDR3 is TGTGCCTGGAGGGGTAAGGGAGAGCAGTACTTC. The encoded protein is CAWRGKGEQYF.

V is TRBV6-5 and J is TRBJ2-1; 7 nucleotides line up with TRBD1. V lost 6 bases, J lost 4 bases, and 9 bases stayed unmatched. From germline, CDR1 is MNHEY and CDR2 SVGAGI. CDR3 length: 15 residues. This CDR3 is CASSPPDRVYNEQFF. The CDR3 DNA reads TGTGCCAGCAGCCCCCCCGACAGGGTGTACAATGAGCAGTTCTTC.

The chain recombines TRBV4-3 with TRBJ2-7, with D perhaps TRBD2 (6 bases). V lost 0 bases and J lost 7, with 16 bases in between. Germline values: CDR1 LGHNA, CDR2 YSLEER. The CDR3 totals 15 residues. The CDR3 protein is CASSQDRFGRGEQYF. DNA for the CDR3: TGCGCCAGCAGCCAAGATCGTTTCGGACGGGGGGAGCAGTACTTC.

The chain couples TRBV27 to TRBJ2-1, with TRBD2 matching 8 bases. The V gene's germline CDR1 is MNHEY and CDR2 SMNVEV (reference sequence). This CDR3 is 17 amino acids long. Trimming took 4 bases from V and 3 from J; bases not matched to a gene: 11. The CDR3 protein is CASSSPKRGRFYNEQFF. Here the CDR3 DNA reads TGTGCCAGCAGTTCCCCAAAGCGGGGGCGATTCTACAATGAGCAGTTCTTC.

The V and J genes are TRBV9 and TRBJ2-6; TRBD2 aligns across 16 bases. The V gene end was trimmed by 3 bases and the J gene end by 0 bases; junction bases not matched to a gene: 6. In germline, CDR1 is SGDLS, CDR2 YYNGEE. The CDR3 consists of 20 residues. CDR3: CASSGGLAGGISSGANVLTF. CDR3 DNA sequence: TGTGCCAGCAGCGGGGGACTAGCGGGAGGGATTTCCTCTGGGGCCAACGTCCTGACTTTC.

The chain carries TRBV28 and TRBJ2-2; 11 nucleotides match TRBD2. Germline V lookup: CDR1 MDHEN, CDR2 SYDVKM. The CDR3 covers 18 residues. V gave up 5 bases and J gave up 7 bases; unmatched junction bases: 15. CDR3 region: CASSPLLRLAGTVGELFF. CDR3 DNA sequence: TGTGCCAGCAGTCCACTCCTAAGACTAGCGGGGACGGTCGGGGAGCTGTTTTTT.

This chain's CDR3 is CATSREGSRGTDTQYF. CDR3 in DNA: TGTGCCACCAGCAGAGAGGGCAGTAGAGGCACAGATACGCAGTATTTT. The chain has TRBV15 and TRBJ2-3, with D hard to call. The CDR3 is 16 residues long. Per germline, CDR1 LNHNV and CDR2 YYDKDF (reference sequence). The V and J ends lost 0 bases and 1 base respectively, with 11 bases between them.

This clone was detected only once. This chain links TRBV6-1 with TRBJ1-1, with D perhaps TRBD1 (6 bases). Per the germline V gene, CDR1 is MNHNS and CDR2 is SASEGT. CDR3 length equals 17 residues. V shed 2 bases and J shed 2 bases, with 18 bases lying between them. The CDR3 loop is CASSEWGRGAGNTEAFF. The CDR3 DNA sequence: TGTGCCAGCAGTGAATGGGGCAGGGGAGCGGGAAACACTGAAGCTTTCTTT.

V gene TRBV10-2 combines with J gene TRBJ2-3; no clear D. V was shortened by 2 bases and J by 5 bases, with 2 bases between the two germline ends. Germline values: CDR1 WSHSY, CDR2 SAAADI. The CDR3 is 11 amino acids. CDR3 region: CASSEIDTQYF. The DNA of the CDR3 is TGCGCCAGCAGTGAGATAGATACGCAGTATTTT.